Presented here are 32 T cell receptor beta chains from one specimen sequenced in a study of cytomegalovirus exposure and HLA in healthy donors. It was with 60 Vbeta and 13 Jbeta primers that the PCR ran. The protocol was immunoSEQ multiplex PCR, while the TCRdb copy is restricted to in-frame clones and leaves out a portion. The table lists fewer than 75,000 clones, approximately 80% of them singletons, with 4.3% in the top ten. Sequenced input: PBMCs. These TCRs come from a man aged 25-40 years in good health and CMV-seronegative.

The chain recombines TRBV27 with TRBJ2-1; 10 bases are shared with TRBD2. Looked up from germline, CDR1 is MNHEY and CDR2 is SMNVEV (reference sequence). Losses at the gene ends were 5 bases for V and 2 bases for J; bases not matched to a gene: 9. This CDR3 contains 17 residues. CDR3 nucleotides: TGTGCCAGCAGTACCTCCGGGACTAGCGCCACCTACAATGAGCAGTTCTTC. It codes for CASSTSGTSATYNEQFF.

This sequence joins TRBV6-1 and TRBJ2-1; 7 nucleotides line up with TRBD2. V was clipped by 6 bases and J by 0 bases; unmatched bases: 8. The CDR3 has 16 residues. Looked up from germline, CDR1 is MNHNS and CDR2 is SASEGT. CDR3 region: CASRESSGRSYNEQFF. The CDR3 DNA reads TGTGCCAGCAGAGAATCTAGCGGCCGCTCCTACAATGAGCAGTTCTTC.

The CDR3 DNA follows: TGTGCCAGTAGTATCCGACTAGCGGGTAGCTACGAGCAGTACTTC. It specifies CASSIRLAGSYEQYF. The chain is built from TRBV19 and TRBJ2-7, with 10 bases matching TRBD2. V lost 3 bases to trimming and J lost 3 bases; unmatched junction nucleotides: 5. Germline-derived CDR1 and CDR2 are LNHDA and SQIVND (reference sequence). The CDR3 contains 15 residues.

This clone was seen a handful of times. V usage is TRBV6-6 and J usage is TRBJ1-2; 8 bases line up with TRBD1. The J segment lost 2 bases and the V segment lost 5 bases, leaving 4 bases of the junction unmatched. Germline-derived CDR1 and CDR2 are MNHNY and SVGAGI (reference sequence). This CDR3 is 14 amino acids long. The CDR3 coding sequence is TGTGCCAGCAGTGACAGGGGAGGAAACTATGGCTACACCTTC. This translates into CASSDRGGNYGYTF.

V and J are TRBV7-8 and TRBJ1-2; 8 bases fit TRBD1. Germline CDR1 and CDR2: SGHVS and FQNEAQ. The junction had 1 base not matched to a gene; V was cut back by 5 bases and J by 2 bases. This CDR3 is built from 13 residues. The DNA of the CDR3 is TGTGCCAGCAGCCGGACAGGGAACTATGGCTACACCTTC. Residues: CASSRTGNYGYTF.

The chain is built from TRBV5-1 and TRBJ2-1, with 10 positions matching TRBD1. Germline-derived CDR1 and CDR2 are SGHRS and YFSETQ. This CDR3 spans 18 amino acids. V trimming: 4 bases; J trimming: 4 bases; junction bases outside the gene matches: 14. CDR3 sequence reads: CASSPWDRGVPMYNEQFF. The CDR3 nucleotides read TGCGCCAGCAGCCCCTGGGACAGGGGTGTCCCTATGTACAATGAGCAGTTCTTC.

The chain couples TRBV5-1 to TRBJ2-7, with TRBD2 matching over 10 bases. The CDR3 is 15 amino acids. The junction had 6 bases not matched to a gene; V was cut back by 4 bases and J by 2 bases. The germline CDR1 and CDR2 sequences are SGHRS and YFSETQ. The CDR3 DNA reads TGCGCCAGCAGCAAAGGGACTAGCGAGACCTACGAGCAGTACTTC. The encoded protein is CASSKGTSETYEQYF. Based on the CDR3 plus reference TRBV5-1 and TRBJ2-7, the full variable domain is KAGVTQTPRYLIKTRGQQVTLSCSPISGHRSVSWYQQTPGQGLQFLFEYFSETQRNKGNFPGRFSGRQFSNSRSEMNVSTLELGDSALYLCASSKGTSETYEQYFGPGTRLTVT.

The chain uses TRBV4-3 and TRBJ2-1, with TRBD2 matching 14 bases. J gave up 3 bases and V 1 base, and 11 bases lay outside the gene matches. CDR3 length: 20 amino acids. The germline V gene encodes CDR1 LGHNA and CDR2 YSLEER. The CDR3 nucleotides are TGCGCCAGCAGCCAAGCCTCGGGACTAGCGGGAGTCCCTAGCTACAATGAGCAGTTCTTC. Translation gives CASSQASGLAGVPSYNEQFF.

The V call is TRBV19, the J call TRBJ2-5; unclear D gene. CDR3 length: 13 amino acids. Germline V gene data show CDR1 as LNHDA and CDR2 as SQIVND (reference sequence). V was shortened by 4 bases and J by 2 bases, with 8 bases between the two germline ends. The CDR3 region is CASSTTVQETQYF. CDR3 bases: TGTGCCAGTAGTACTACAGTGCAAGAGACCCAGTACTTC.

This sequence joins TRBV9 and TRBJ2-3; weak D call: TRBD2 (7 bases). Germline values: CDR1 SGDLS, CDR2 YYNGEE. Trimming stripped 0 bases from V and 1 base from J, with 12 bases between. This CDR3 spans 16 amino acids. The CDR3 protein is CASSVEGGGGTDTQYF. The CDR3 DNA reads as TGTGCCAGCAGCGTAGAGGGAGGGGGAGGCACAGATACGCAGTATTTT.

The chain carries TRBV9 and TRBJ2-7; TRBD1 matches 10 bases. J lost 6 bases, V lost 4 bases, and 10 bases had no gene match. CDR3 length equals 15 residues. Germline CDR1 and CDR2: SGDLS and YYNGEE. Here the CDR3 reads CASSLYGGTGAEQYF. DNA of the CDR3: TGTGCCAGCAGCCTCTATGGTGGGACAGGGGCCGAGCAGTACTTC. The variable domain in full, with the rest retrieved from reference TRBV9 and TRBJ2-7, is DSGVTQTPKHLITATGQRVTLRCSPRSGDLSVYWYQQSLDQGLQFLIQYYNGEERAKGNILERFSAQQFPDLHSELNLSSLELGDSALYFCASSLYGGTGAEQYFGPGTRLTVT.

The V and J genes are TRBV19 and TRBJ2-5, with 8 bases identical to TRBD2. Trimming at V came to 9 bases and at J to 2 bases, leaving 8 bases not matched to a gene. Germline values: CDR1 LNHDA, CDR2 SQIVND (reference sequence). The CDR3 loop spans 14 amino acids. The DNA for the CDR3 is TGTGCCAGCCGGAAGCGGGGGCCTCAAGAGACCCAGTACTTC. This translates into CASRKRGPQETQYF. The full variable domain, completed using reference TRBV19 and TRBJ2-5, is DGGITQSPKYLFRKEGQNVTLSCEQNLNHDAMYWYRQDPGQGLRLIYYSQIVNDFQKGDIAEGYSVSREKKESFPLTVTSAQKNPTAFYLCASRKRGPQETQYFGPGTRLLVL.

The chain couples TRBV19 to TRBJ1-5; 7 bases are a match to TRBD1. The CDR3 has 16 amino acids. From germline, CDR1 is LNHDA and CDR2 SQIVND (reference sequence). Germline trimming cut 4 bases from V and 0 bases from J; bases unmatched to any gene: 6. The chain's CDR3 is CASSNRGEYSNQPQHF. The CDR3 DNA reads as TGTGCCAGTAGTAACAGGGGAGAGTATAGCAATCAGCCCCAGCATTTT.

V and J are TRBV28 and TRBJ2-7; 8 bases align to TRBD2. The CDR3 length is 16 residues. V shed 8 bases and J 3 bases; nucleotides not matched to a gene: 15. Germline V CDR1 and CDR2: MDHEN, SYDVKM. The CDR3 DNA follows: TGTGCCAGCCCTACCCTTAGCGGGACATCAAACTACGAGCAGTACTTC. This codes for CASPTLSGTSNYEQYF. The complete variable domain, with remaining parts taken from reference TRBV28 and TRBJ2-7, reads DVKVTQSSRYLVKRTGEKVFLECVQDMDHENMFWYRQDPGLGLRLIYFSYDVKMKEKGDIPEGYSVSREKKERFSLILESASTNQTSMYLCASPTLSGTSNYEQYFGPGTRLTVT.

Comments on this clone: At one of its ends the junction is not consistent with the germline gene, which may arise from a read error. The chain employs TRBV11-2 and TRBJ1-2; D perhaps matches TRBD1 (6 bases). The germline CDR1 and CDR2 sequences are SGHAT and FQNNGV. The CDR3 consists of 16 residues. The CDR3 spells CASSSQGRGPAQPPIF. CDR3 nucleotide sequence: TGTGCCAGCAGCTCGCAGGGCAGGGGCCCTGCCCAACCCCCCATCTTC.

V is TRBV7-9 and J is TRBJ2-5, with a possible D match to TRBD1 (5 bases). Deletions cut 0 bases from V and 3 bases from J, with 11 bases between. The CDR3 length is 15 residues. The V gene's germline CDR1 is SEHNR and CDR2 FQNEAQ (reference sequence). CDR3: CASSLAQGLEETQYF. DNA for the CDR3: TGTGCCAGCAGCTTAGCGCAGGGTTTGGAAGAGACCCAGTACTTC.

The chain employs TRBV4-3 and TRBJ2-3; maybe TRBD1 (6 bases). Germline-derived CDR1 and CDR2 are LGHNA and YSLEER. The CDR3 loop spans 15 amino acids. V lost 2 bases, J lost 3 bases, and 12 bases lay in between. CDR3 region: CASSQQGRETDTQYF. CDR3 nucleotide sequence: TGCGCCAGCAGCCAACAGGGGAGAGAAACAGATACGCAGTATTTT.

The CDR3 sequence: CASSVGSSTDTQYF. The CDR3 DNA follows: TGTGCCAGCAGCGTAGGCAGTAGCACAGATACGCAGTATTTT. This chain joins TRBV9 and TRBJ2-3; D is unresolved. With 0 bases removed from V and 0 bases from J, the gap between germline ends came to 5 bases. CDR3 size: 14 residues. Germline V gene lookup returns CDR1 SGDLS and CDR2 YYNGEE.

Remarks on this clone: Other DNA sequences in the same sample also yield this CDR3. This sequence joins TRBV5-4 and TRBJ2-7; TRBD1 aligns across 9 bases. After removal of 0 bases from V and 1 base from J, the junction contained 8 bases not matched to a gene. This CDR3 spans 17 amino acids. Germline lookup yields CDR1 SGHNT and CDR2 YYREEE (reference sequence). CDR3 region: CASSLGVNRGPSYEQYF. The CDR3 DNA follows: TGTGCCAGCAGCTTGGGGGTAAACAGGGGGCCATCCTACGAGCAGTACTTC.

Details on this clone: The junction departs from the called germline gene at one end, perhaps through a read error. The rearrangement uses TRBV7-9 and TRBJ2-7; no firm D call. The CDR3 totals 14 residues. The germline V gene has CDR1 SEHNR and CDR2 FQNEAQ (reference sequence). CDR3 in amino acids: CSSSVSSRVDEQYF. The CDR3 DNA is TGTTCCAGCAGCGTTAGCTCTCGGGTGGATGAGCAGTACTTC.

The chain links TRBV5-4 to TRBJ2-3; 12 nucleotides agree with TRBD2. V trimming: 4 bases; J trimming: 4 bases; junction bases outside the gene matches: 16. This CDR3 comprises 19 residues. Germline V gene data show CDR1 as SGHNT and CDR2 as YYREEE (reference sequence). CDR3 amino acids: CASSPKGLAGGRGADTQYF. The CDR3 DNA is TGTGCCAGCAGCCCCAAGGGGCTAGCGGGGGGGCGGGGGGCAGATACGCAGTATTTT.

The V call is TRBV29-1, the J call TRBJ2-7; D is possibly TRBD1 (8 bases). The germline V gene encodes CDR1 SQVTM and CDR2 ANQGSEA. V lost 6 bases and J lost 3, with 12 bases in between. The CDR3 is 12 residues long. The CDR3 region has the DNA TGCAGCGTCAGCGGGACAGGCTACGAGCAGTACTTC. Amino acid sequence: CSVSGTGYEQYF.

A few counts support this clone. The V call is TRBV5-1, the J call TRBJ2-7; D gene ambiguous. Deletions cut 1 base from V and 6 bases from J, with 14 bases between. CDR3 size: 14 residues. The germline CDR1 and CDR2 sequences are SGHRS and YFSETQ. The CDR3 loop reads CASSLSSVTAEQYF. The CDR3 DNA is TGCGCCAGCAGCTTGTCCAGTGTGACTGCCGAGCAGTACTTC. Based on the CDR3 plus reference TRBV5-1 and TRBJ2-7, the full variable domain is KAGVTQTPRYLIKTRGQQVTLSCSPISGHRSVSWYQQTPGQGLQFLFEYFSETQRNKGNFPGRFSGRQFSNSRSEMNVSTLELGDSALYLCASSLSSVTAEQYFGPGTRLTVT.

This chain connects TRBV27 to TRBJ1-3; D unclear. The CDR3 is made up of 15 amino acids. The ends were cut back, 7 bases at V and 0 bases at J, with 13 bases in the middle. The germline V gene encodes CDR1 MNHEY and CDR2 SMNVEV (reference sequence). The CDR3 loop reads CASTHAGSSGNTIYF. The CDR3 DNA sequence: TGTGCCAGCACCCACGCCGGGAGCTCTGGAAACACCATATATTTT.

This sequence joins TRBV5-4 and TRBJ1-5; TRBD1 is a possible D gene (6 bases). This CDR3 is 16 amino acids long. Trimming pared 5 bases from V and 4 bases from J, leaving 19 bases between. The V gene's germline CDR1 is SGHNT and CDR2 YYREEE (reference sequence). This chain's CDR3 is CASRLSPPDSNQPQHF. The CDR3 DNA reads as TGTGCCAGCAGGCTCTCCCCCCCGGACAGTAATCAGCCCCAGCATTTT.

The chain joins TRBV18 to TRBJ1-1, with D perhaps matching TRBD1 (6 bases). The CDR3 contains 14 residues. The V end was cut by 1 base, the J end by 1 base, with 7 bases between. The V gene's germline CDR1 is KGHSH and CDR2 LQKENI. CDR3 residues: CASSPRQENTEAFF. In DNA, the CDR3 is TGTGCCAGCTCACCACGACAGGAGAACACTGAAGCTTTCTTT.

J is TRBJ2-2 and V is TRBV6-5; D is unresolved. Deletions cut 7 bases from V and 5 bases from J, with 5 bases between. Germline assignment: CDR1 MNHEY and CDR2 SVGAGI. This CDR3 is built from 11 residues. This CDR3 is CASTSTGELFF. CDR3 nucleotide sequence: TGTGCCAGCACTTCGACCGGGGAGCTGTTTTTT.

J is TRBJ1-3 and V is TRBV7-9, with D maybe TRBD1 (5 bases). Deletions cut 4 bases from V and 4 bases from J, with 11 bases between. The germline gives CDR1 SEHNR, CDR2 FQNEAQ (reference sequence). The length of the CDR3 is 14 residues. For the CDR3, the DNA is TGTGCCAGCAGCTCGGGACTTATCGGAAACACCATATATTTT. Residues: CASSSGLIGNTIYF.

The chain combines TRBV7-6 with TRBJ2-7; perhaps TRBD1 as D (6 bases). The germline V gene encodes CDR1 SGHVS and CDR2 FNYEAQ. The length of the CDR3 is 16 residues. Trimming stripped 2 bases from V and 2 bases from J, with 16 bases between. The CDR3 DNA reads as TGTGCCAGCAGCTTAATTGGGGGCAGGGGTCCCTACGAGCAGTACTTC. Translated: CASSLIGGRGPYEQYF.

As regards this clone: This sample also contains other DNA sequences that code for the same CDR3. The chain recombines TRBV5-1 with TRBJ2-1, with 7 bases identical to TRBD1. There are 17 residues in the CDR3. V lost 4 bases, J lost 3 bases, and 13 bases stayed unmatched. In germline, CDR1 is SGHRS, CDR2 YFSETQ. The CDR3 spells CASSPARGGQSYNEQFF. DNA for the CDR3: TGCGCCAGCAGCCCAGCCCGTGGGGGACAGAGCTACAATGAGCAGTTCTTC.

V is TRBV9 and J is TRBJ2-1; 10 bases align to TRBD2. Germline assignment: CDR1 SGDLS and CDR2 YYNGEE. Unmatched junction bases numbered 2, after V lost 4 bases and J lost 1 base. The CDR3 has 15 residues. The DNA for the CDR3 is TGTGCCAGCAGCTCTAGCGGGAGTTCCTACAATGAGCAGTTCTTC. Translation gives CASSSSGSSYNEQFF.

This clone showed up just once. The chain recombines TRBV7-2 with TRBJ1-1; D possibly corresponds to TRBD1 (6 bases). Germline-derived CDR1 and CDR2 are SGHTA and FQGNSA. V was cut by 0 bases and J by 6 bases, with 14 bases left in between. This CDR3 region has 15 residues. The CDR3 DNA reads as TGTGCCAGCAGCTTAGCGCTCCCCAGGACAGCTGAAGCTTTCTTT. It yields the protein CASSLALPRTAEAFF.